These 25 T cell receptor beta chains were sequenced from one sample in a study of T cell responses to AZD1222 COVID-19 vaccine. Sequencing used immunoSEQ multiplex PCR; TCRdb keeps in-frame clones, though not all of them. The table has about 130,000 clones, 90% to 95% seen once. This specimen consisted of peripheral blood, obtained on day 0 of AZD1222 vaccination. The receptors come from an adult in good health.

J is TRBJ1-1 and V is TRBV19; D gene unclear. The germline V gene has CDR1 LNHDA and CDR2 SQIVND (reference sequence). V lost 4 bases, J lost 7 bases, and 13 bases lay in between. The CDR3 has 13 residues. CDR3 sequence: CASSTRRAVEAFF. DNA of the CDR3: TGTGCCAGTAGTACCCGACGAGCGGTTGAAGCTTTCTTT.

The chain joins TRBV19 to TRBJ1-4; D is perhaps TRBD1 (5 bases). Trimming cost V 5 bases and J 3 bases, with 16 bases left between them. Germline-derived CDR1 and CDR2 are LNHDA and SQIVND (reference sequence). The CDR3 loop spans 16 amino acids. In DNA, the CDR3 is TGTGCCAGTAGTCCAGACGGGGGTTCGGCTAATGAAAAACTGTTTTTT. Protein: CASSPDGGSANEKLFF.

The chain uses TRBV19 and TRBJ1-5, with 8 bases identical to TRBD1. The CDR3 runs to 22 residues. V shed 6 bases, J shed 9 bases, and the junction held 34 bases outside the gene matches. Germline-derived CDR1 and CDR2 are LNHDA and SQIVND (reference sequence). CDR3 residues: CASRQTDRAKATFSQGFWPQHF. The CDR3 DNA sequence: TGTGCCAGTAGACAGACGGACAGGGCTAAGGCAACGTTCTCTCAGGGTTTTTGGCCCCAGCATTTT.

This chain uses TRBV6-5 with TRBJ2-7; 7 positions match TRBD1. The CDR3 covers 16 residues. V was pared by 0 bases and J by 5 bases, with 10 bases of the junction left unmatched. Germline lookup yields CDR1 MNHEY and CDR2 SVGAGI. The CDR3 DNA reads TGTGCCAGCAGTTACTCTACCGGACAGGTATTTCACGAGCAGTACTTC. Translating it yields CASSYSTGQVFHEQYF.

V gene TRBV4-2 combines with J gene TRBJ2-7; 11 bases map to TRBD1. CDR3 length: 17 residues. Germline V gene lookup returns CDR1 LGHNA and CDR2 YNFKEQ. Trimming cost V 4 bases and J 2 bases; bases outside gene matches: 10. CDR3 in DNA: TGTGCCAGCAGCCCAACCAGACGGGACAGGGGGACCTACGAGCAGTACTTC. This sequence encodes CASSPTRRDRGTYEQYF.

The CDR3 sequence is CASSQPGQGDYGYTF. CDR3 nucleotides: TGTGCCAGCAGTCAGCCGGGACAGGGGGACTATGGCTACACCTTC. The chain recombines TRBV28 with TRBJ1-2; 11 nucleotides agree with TRBD1. Germline V lookup: CDR1 MDHEN, CDR2 SYDVKM. The CDR3 has 15 amino acids. V shed 5 bases and J 3 bases; nucleotides not matched to a gene: 5.

The V and J genes are TRBV11-2 and TRBJ2-1, with D perhaps TRBD2 (5 bases). Germline V gene data show CDR1 as SGHAT and CDR2 as FQNNGV. CDR3 length: 16 residues. V was shortened by 4 bases and J by 4 bases, with 17 bases between the two germline ends. For the CDR3, the DNA is TGTGCCAGCAGCTCCCCGGTCGGGGAGAGATACAATGAGCAGTTCTTC. Its translation is CASSSPVGERYNEQFF.

The chain recombines TRBV20-1 with TRBJ1-4; D not certain. The germline V gene encodes CDR1 DFQATT and CDR2 SNEGSKA (reference sequence). V dropped 3 bases and J dropped 8 bases, with 7 bases sitting between them. The CDR3 is 11 residues long. The CDR3 DNA follows: TGCAGTGCTAGCGTCGGAGAAAAACTGTTTTTT. Encoded protein: CSASVGEKLFF.

V usage is TRBV11-1 and J usage is TRBJ2-3; D may be TRBD1 or TRBD2 (5 bases each). Trimming removed 3 bases at V and 3 bases at J, with 16 bases between. The CDR3 is 16 amino acids. CDR1 and CDR2 (germline): SGHAT, FQDESV (reference sequence). This chain's CDR3 is CASSFDGWDPTDTQYF. The DNA for the CDR3 is TGTGCCAGCAGCTTCGATGGGTGGGACCCAACAGATACGCAGTATTTT.

The chain has TRBV5-8 and TRBJ2-3, with D unclear. Germline lookup yields CDR1 SGHTS and CDR2 YDEGEE. The CDR3 consists of 14 residues. V was trimmed by 0 bases and J by 0 bases, leaving 5 bases between them. CDR3 bases: TGTGCCAGCAGCTTGGAAGGAAGCACAGATACGCAGTATTTT. Amino acid sequence: CASSLEGSTDTQYF.

The J gene is TRBJ1-4, the V gene TRBV6-5; D ambiguous. Germline lookup yields CDR1 MNHEY and CDR2 SVGAGI. Trimming took off 4 bases at V and 5 bases at J, with 11 bases between the two ends. This CDR3 has 14 residues. This chain's CDR3 is CASSWGRGNEKLFF. The CDR3 nucleotides read TGTGCCAGCAGTTGGGGTAGAGGGAATGAAAAACTGTTTTTT.

The chain combines TRBV27 with TRBJ1-2; possible D gene TRBD1, 6 bases. Trimming pared 2 bases from V and 0 bases from J, leaving 19 bases between. Looked up from germline, CDR1 is MNHEY and CDR2 is SMNVEV (reference sequence). This CDR3 region has 18 residues. The CDR3 coding sequence is TGTGCCAGCAGTTTACGTCTAATGGGGGGCTCCACTAACTATGGCTACACCTTC. Residues: CASSLRLMGGSTNYGYTF.

The chain joins TRBV5-1 to TRBJ1-2, with D possibly TRBD1 on 6 matching bases. V lost 0 bases and J lost 0, with 6 bases in between. CDR1 and CDR2 (germline): SGHRS, YFSETQ. This CDR3 has 14 amino acids. The DNA for the CDR3 is TGCGCCAGCAGCTTGGACAGGGCTAACTATGGCTACACCTTC. Amino acids: CASSLDRANYGYTF.

The V and J genes are TRBV2 and TRBJ2-5; D is perhaps TRBD1 (6 bases). V lost 0 bases, J lost 4 bases, and 12 bases lay in between. Per the germline V gene, CDR1 is SNHLY and CDR2 is FYNNEI. The CDR3 covers 15 residues. The CDR3 sequence is CASSEARGVGETQYF. As DNA, the CDR3 is TGTGCCAGCAGTGAAGCCAGGGGCGTGGGAGAGACCCAGTACTTC.

This sequence joins TRBV5-5 and TRBJ2-7, with 7 bases matching TRBD1. V was pared by 4 bases and J by 3 bases, with 10 bases of the junction left unmatched. The CDR3 has 15 residues. Germline V gives CDR1 SGHKS, CDR2 YYEKEE (reference sequence). CDR3 DNA: TGTGCCAGCAGCCCCTTCCTGGACAGGAACTACGAGCAGTACTTC. Amino acids: CASSPFLDRNYEQYF.

The gene calls are TRBV7-2 and TRBJ2-1, with 9 bases fitting TRBD1. The V gene end was trimmed by 5 bases and the J gene end by 6 bases; junction bases not matched to a gene: 8. Germline V gene sequence: CDR1 SGHTA, CDR2 FQGNSA. The CDR3 sequence is 15 residues long. The CDR3, as DNA: TGTGCCAGCAGCCAACTGGGACAGGGCCTCAATGAGCAGTTCTTC. Translated, it gives CASSQLGQGLNEQFF.

The CDR3 region is CAISGQGDTEAFF. DNA for the CDR3: TGTGCCATCAGTGGACAGGGAGACACTGAAGCTTTCTTT. The chain couples TRBV10-3 to TRBJ1-1, with 7 bases identical to TRBD1. V lost 4 bases, J lost 3 bases, and 2 bases stayed unmatched. The CDR3 totals 13 residues. Germline values: CDR1 ENHRY, CDR2 SYGVKD.

The chain joins TRBV18 to TRBJ2-6; D remains unclear. Germline V CDR1 and CDR2: KGHSH, LQKENI. With 1 base removed from V and 2 bases from J, the gap between germline ends came to 15 bases. The CDR3 consists of 18 residues. The CDR3 DNA sequence: TGTGCCAGCTCACCACTTAGTCGCTTTTCTACTGGGGCCAACGTCCTGACTTTC. It yields the protein CASSPLSRFSTGANVLTF.

The rearrangement uses TRBV11-2 and TRBJ1-2, with D perhaps TRBD1 (6 bases). This CDR3 comprises 15 residues. V was cut by 6 bases and J by 5 bases, with 19 bases left in between. CDR1 is SGHAT and CDR2 is FQNNGV in the germline V gene. Written as DNA, the CDR3 is TGTGCCAGCAGACCTAGTGGCAGGGGAAGGTATGGCTACACCTTC. Translating it yields CASRPSGRGRYGYTF.

The gene calls are TRBV30 and TRBJ1-1, with D possibly being TRBD1 (5 bases). The V end lost 3 bases, the J end lost 11 bases, and 13 bases lay between the germline ends. Germline V lookup: CDR1 GTSNPN, CDR2 SVGIG (reference sequence). The CDR3 contains 11 residues. The CDR3 is CAWRAGLGAFF. The CDR3 region has the DNA TGTGCCTGGAGGGCGGGACTTGGGGCTTTCTTT.

The chain carries TRBV5-1 and TRBJ2-6; 7 bases match TRBD1. Unmatched junction bases numbered 7, after V lost 4 bases and J lost 0 bases. Germline V gene lookup returns CDR1 SGHRS and CDR2 YFSETQ. The CDR3 runs to 17 residues. The CDR3 DNA reads as TGCGCCAGCAGCACCCGACAGGGCCCCTCTGGGGCCAACGTCCTGACTTTC. This gives the protein CASSTRQGPSGANVLTF. Drawing the rest from reference TRBV5-1 and TRBJ2-6, the complete variable domain is KAGVTQTPRYLIKTRGQQVTLSCSPISGHRSVSWYQQTPGQGLQFLFEYFSETQRNKGNFPGRFSGRQFSNSRSEMNVSTLELGDSALYLCASSTRQGPSGANVLTFGAGSRLTVL.

The gene calls are TRBV5-6 and TRBJ1-1, with TRBD1 identical over 7 bases. This CDR3 contains 15 residues. Trimming at V came to 4 bases and at J to 3 bases, leaving 9 bases not matched to a gene. In germline, CDR1 is SGHDT, CDR2 YYEEEE. The CDR3 nucleotides read TGTGCCAGCAGCCTGGCGGGGCAGGGGGACACTGAAGCTTTCTTT. Translation: CASSLAGQGDTEAFF.

This clone was seen a single time. The chain employs TRBV28 and TRBJ2-1, with D unclear. Germline assignment: CDR1 MDHEN and CDR2 SYDVKM. Trimming pared 5 bases from V and 8 bases from J, leaving 13 bases between. This CDR3 spans 13 amino acids. In nucleotides, the CDR3 is TGTGCCAGCAGTCCAGCTAGTACTGATGAGCAGTTCTTC. It translates to CASSPASTDEQFF.

The J gene is TRBJ1-1, the V gene TRBV7-9; D is unresolved. Germline lookup yields CDR1 SEHNR and CDR2 FQNEAQ (reference sequence). V was clipped by 7 bases and J by 1 base, with 13 bases between them. The CDR3 length is 14 residues. DNA of the CDR3: TGTGCCAGCAACATCAAACAGTGGAACACTGAAGCTTTCTTT. This codes for CASNIKQWNTEAFF.

A note on this clone: This may be a read error, as it is one base from a much larger clone. This chain joins TRBV7-9 and TRBJ2-7; D is ambiguous. The germline gives CDR1 SEHNR, CDR2 FQNEAQ (reference sequence). Trimming pared 0 bases from V and 3 bases from J, leaving 6 bases between. The CDR3 spans 13 residues. The CDR3 DNA reads as TGTGCCAGCAGCTTAGCACAAAACTACGAGCAGTACTTC. Its translation: CASSLAQNYEQYF. The whole variable domain, filled in from reference TRBV7-9 and TRBJ2-7, reads DTGVSQNPRHKITKRGQNVTFRCDPISEHNRLYWYRQTLGQGPEFLTYFQNEAQLEKSRLLSDRFSAERPKGSFSTLEIQRTEQGDSAMYLCASSLAQNYEQYFGPGTRLTVT.